This TCR beta chain is drawn from a study of blood T cell repertoires in COVID-19. Generated by immunoSEQ multiplex PCR, the TCRdb table keeps only in-frame clones and is missing some. This table has under 200,000 clones, more than 70% appearing once. There are 20 residues in the CDR3. The genes are TRBV21-1 and TRBJ2-7; the table gives TRBD2 as D, unverified against the DNA. TRBV21-1 is tagged as a pseudogene. The receptor's source is a woman between 50 and 59 years old in a cohort exposed to, infected with or recovered from COVID-19 (not recorded which). The sequencing sample was made of PBMCs or T cells enriched from blood (not recorded which). The CDR3 here is CASSKRAGNNPWGTYGEQYF. CDR3 sequence (DNA): TGTGCCAGCAGCAAAAGGGCCGGGAACAATCCCTGGGGGACTTACGGCGAGCAGTACTTC.